This is a list of T cell receptor beta chains from one sample in a study of T cells after yellow fever vaccination. TCRdb used MiXCR to reprocess the 5' RACE reads, holding one entry per CDR3 protein. The sample contains roughly 330,000 distinct CDR3 sequences, 4% of which appear only once. The starting material was PBMCs, obtained 5 days after the yellow fever booster vaccination. The receptors come from a man aged 18 to 29 who received the YFV17D yellow fever vaccine. Both conserved end residues are part of each CDR3. D genes are given only for firm matches. For some rows the clone size is stated as once, few or many, or as a class when expanded; others skip it.

CDR3 DNA	CDR3 protein	V gene	J gene	D gene	clone size	CDR3 length
TGTGCCAGCAGCCGCGGGACTAGCGGGGATACGCAGTATTTT	CASSRGTSGDTQYF	TRBV7-6	TRBJ2-3	TRBD2	many	14
TGTGCCAGCAGCCGACAGAGCTCCTCCTACAATGAGCAGTTCTTC	CASSRQSSSYNEQFF	TRBV11-2	TRBJ2-1	.	.	15
TGTGCCAGCCTACACCGGACAGGGTACAATGAGCAGTTCTTC	CASLHRTGYNEQFF	TRBV28	TRBJ2-1	TRBD1	few	14
TGCGCCAGCAGCTTCGGGACAGCCACAGATACGCAGTATTTT	CASSFGTATDTQYF	TRBV5-1	TRBJ2-3	TRBD1	many	14
TGCAGTGCTAGCTCGCCGGGGGCAGAGCAGCCCCAGCATTTT	CSASSPGAEQPQHF	TRBV20-1	TRBJ1-5	.	.	14
TGTGCCAGCAGTGAAGCGGCGGGGCAGGGGGCTAACAATGAGCAGTTCTTC	CASSEAAGQGANNEQFF	TRBV2	TRBJ2-1	TRBD1	.	17
TGTGCCAGCAGCTTAGTACAGGGCCCTGACGCAGATACGCAGTATTTT	CASSLVQGPDADTQYF	TRBV7-9	TRBJ2-3	.	few	16
TGTGCCAGTAGTATAGGTCTGGACAGGGTGGATCAGCCCCAGCATTTT	CASSIGLDRVDQPQHF	TRBV19	TRBJ1-5	TRBD1	.	16
TGCGCCAGCAGCTCCGCATACACAGGGTACACCGGGGAGCTGTTTTTT	CASSSAYTGYTGELFF	TRBV5-1	TRBJ2-2	.	few	16
TGTGCCAGCGGGGCCACTGAAGCTTTCTTT	CASGATEAFF	TRBV6-6	TRBJ1-1	.	few	10
TGTGCCAGCAGACAGCATCCCTACGAGCAGTACTTC	CASRQHPYEQYF	TRBV7-9	TRBJ2-7	.	many	12
TGCGCCAGCAGCTTGGCGACAGGGGGCGACGAGCAGTACTTC	CASSLATGGDEQYF	TRBV5-1	TRBJ2-7	TRBD1	many	14
TGCAGTGCCCGGGAGCAGGGCACAGGGGACACCATATATTTT	CSAREQGTGDTIYF	TRBV20-1	TRBJ1-3	TRBD1	few	14
TGCGCCAGCAGCTCTACGGGGGCCACCGGGGAGCTGTTTTTT	CASSSTGATGELFF	TRBV5-1	TRBJ2-2	.	many	14
TGTGCCAGCAGCCAAAACAGAGCCTGGACAGATACGCAGTATTTT	CASSQNRAWTDTQYF	TRBV7-9	TRBJ2-3	.	.	15
TGTGCCAGCACATGGCGGGAGCAGTTCTTC	CASTWREQFF	TRBV2	TRBJ2-1	.	few	10
TGCGCCAGCAGCTTGGGCGTTGAGCAGTTCTTC	CASSLGVEQFF	TRBV5-1	TRBJ2-1	.	many	11
TGTGCCAGCAGCCGACGGACGCCTAGCACAGATACGCAGTATTTT	CASSRRTPSTDTQYF	TRBV11-2	TRBJ2-3	.	.	15
TGTGCCAGCAGTTTTTGGTGGGCGCCGAACACCTACGAGCAGTACTTC	CASSFWWAPNTYEQYF	TRBV12-3/TRBV12-4	TRBJ2-7	.	few	16
TGTGCCAGCAGCTTCTGGAATGGGCAGGGGGATTCACCCCTCCACTTT	CASSFWNGQGDSPLHF	TRBV11-2	TRBJ1-6	TRBD1	few	16
TGTGCCAGCAGCGTAGCGGGAGTATCCTACAATGAGCAGTTCTTC	CASSVAGVSYNEQFF	TRBV5-6	TRBJ2-1	TRBD2	few	15
TGCGCCAGCAGCCAAGATGTGGACATGCATCAGCCCCAGCATTTT	CASSQDVDMHQPQHF	TRBV4-1	TRBJ1-5	.	.	15
TGTGCCAGCAGCTTGTACGGGACTCCAACTACCTATGAGCAGTTCTTC	CASSLYGTPTTYEQFF	TRBV7-2	TRBJ2-1	.	.	16
TGTGCCAGCAGTTGGGGAACAGGATCTAACTATGGCTACACCTTC	CASSWGTGSNYGYTF	TRBV6-6	TRBJ1-2	.	few	15
TGTGCCAGCAGCCAAGGTATGGGGACTCCTGGGGCCAACGTCCTGACTTTC	CASSQGMGTPGANVLTF	TRBV14	TRBJ2-6	.	.	17
TGTGCCAGCACCAAAGGAAGGGATTTGTACTCCTACAATGAGCAGTTCTTC	CASTKGRDLYSYNEQFF	TRBV12-3/TRBV12-4	TRBJ2-1	.	few	17
TGTGCCAGCAGCGGATCCACAGGGTTCGATGGCTACACCTTC	CASSGSTGFDGYTF	TRBV9	TRBJ1-2	.	few	14
TGCGCCAGCACCCGCGGCCAGGGGAACTATGGCTACACCTTC	CASTRGQGNYGYTF	TRBV5-1	TRBJ1-2	.	many	14
TGTGCCAGCAGCCCCGGGGTAGCGGGGAACACCGGGGAGCTGTTTTTT	CASSPGVAGNTGELFF	TRBV11-1	TRBJ2-2	TRBD2	.	16
TGTGCCAGCATAAAGGGGAAGACTAGCTTGTACCAAGAGACCCAGTACTTC	CASIKGKTSLYQETQYF	TRBV6-2/TRBV6-3	TRBJ2-5	TRBD2	few	17
TGCGCCAGCAGCCCACACTTGGGTCCTGGCGGGGGGACTGAAGCTTTCTTT	CASSPHLGPGGGTEAFF	TRBV5-1	TRBJ1-1	.	many	17
TGCGCCAGCAGCTTGGGACAGGGGATCGGTAGCACTGAAGCTTTCTTT	CASSLGQGIGSTEAFF	TRBV5-1	TRBJ1-1	TRBD1	many	16
TGCGCCAGCAGCCCTAGTTTCGGGACGGGGGGGACGCAGTATTTT	CASSPSFGTGGTQYF	TRBV4-3	TRBJ2-3	TRBD2	.	15
TGCAGTGCTAGAGTAGGGGGAGACGAGCAGTACTTC	CSARVGGDEQYF	TRBV20-1	TRBJ2-7	.	many	12
TGCGCCAGCAGCTTGGGCTGGGGGGAGAAGTCCTACGAGCAGTACTTC	CASSLGWGEKSYEQYF	TRBV5-1	TRBJ2-7	.	few	16
TGCAGCGTTGATGTTATTCGGAATGAGCAGTTCTTC	CSVDVIRNEQFF	TRBV29-1	TRBJ2-1	.	.	12
TGCGCCAGCAGCTTGATCTTCAGGGGAAGGGATGAGCAGTTCTTC	CASSLIFRGRDEQFF	TRBV5-1	TRBJ2-1	.	many	15
TGCGCCAGCTGTAGAAGATTAAACACCGGGGAGCTGTTTTTT	CASCRRLNTGELFF	TRBV5-1	TRBJ2-2	.	.	14
TGTGCCAGCACCATAGGGACTAGCGGGTTGGAGGATACGCAGTATTTT	CASTIGTSGLEDTQYF	TRBV12-3/TRBV12-4	TRBJ2-3	TRBD2	few	16
TGTGCCAGCAGCATCGGGCGCACGGATACGCAGTATTTT	CASSIGRTDTQYF	TRBV5-6	TRBJ2-3	.	.	13
TGCGCCAGCAGCCAAGATTCAGCAGGGATAAACACCATATATTTT	CASSQDSAGINTIYF	TRBV4-1	TRBJ1-3	.	many	15
TGTGCCAGCAGCCTCTGGCGGGGGGGTGAGCAGTTCTTC	CASSLWRGGEQFF	TRBV6-5	TRBJ2-1	TRBD2	many	13
TGCAGTGCTAGGAGGGCATGGCCGTACCAAGAGACCCAGTACTTC	CSARRAWPYQETQYF	TRBV20-1	TRBJ2-5	.	many	15
TGTGCCACCAGTGATTTAGCGGGGCCTAACACCGGGGAGCTGTTTTTT	CATSDLAGPNTGELFF	TRBV24-1	TRBJ2-2	TRBD2	many	16
TGTGCTAGCAGCTTCCTACGGGGGGGGCACGAAGAGCAGTTCTTC	CASSFLRGGHEEQFF	TRBV7-7	TRBJ2-1	TRBD2	.	15
TGTGCCAGCAGCTTAAACCTAGCCCCAGAGACCCAGTACTTC	CASSLNLAPETQYF	TRBV7-9	TRBJ2-5	.	.	14
TGCGCCAGCAGCTTGGGCCTCGGGGGGAATCATGGCTACACCTTC	CASSLGLGGNHGYTF	TRBV5-1	TRBJ1-2	.	.	15
TGTGCCAGCAGCTCCTCGACCCGAGCCAGGCTCCCACAAGAGACCCAGTACTTC	CASSSSTRARLPQETQYF	TRBV7-6	TRBJ2-5	.	many	18
TGTGCCAGCAGTTACTCGACACAGGGGGCCTACGAGCAGTACTTC	CASSYSTQGAYEQYF	TRBV6-2/TRBV6-3	TRBJ2-7	TRBD1	few	15
TGTGCCAGCAGTCCGTGGACTAGCGGGGGGCCTAGGTTCTTC	CASSPWTSGGPRFF	TRBV6-5	TRBJ2-1	TRBD2	few	14
TGTGCCAGCAGCGTGAGCGGGGGGGAGGAGACCCAGTACTTC	CASSVSGGEETQYF	TRBV7-2	TRBJ2-5	TRBD2	.	14
TGTGCCAGCAGCTTCCCCTCTGAGGGACAGCCCAACAATGAGCAGTTCTTC	CASSFPSEGQPNNEQFF	TRBV7-2	TRBJ2-1	TRBD1	many	17
TGTGCCACCAGCAGAGATCGGGAGACCCAGTACTTC	CATSRDRETQYF	TRBV15	TRBJ2-5	.	.	12
TGCAGCGTTGAGTTACAGGCCAAAAACATTCAGTACTTC	CSVELQAKNIQYF	TRBV29-1	TRBJ2-4	.	.	13
TGTGCCAGTCCCGGGACACCGAACACCGGGGAGCTGTTTTTT	CASPGTPNTGELFF	TRBV7-9	TRBJ2-2	.	few	14
TGTGCCAGCAGCACCCTGGGCGGGGGATTCGTCACTGAAGCTTTCTTT	CASSTLGGGFVTEAFF	TRBV7-2	TRBJ1-1	.	.	16
TGTGCCAGCAGTGGACCGGAGGACGGCGACTATGGCTACACCTTC	CASSGPEDGDYGYTF	TRBV6-1	TRBJ1-2	.	few	15
TGTGCCAGCAGCTCTAGACAGCGCCAGTACTTC	CASSSRQRQYF	TRBV7-2	TRBJ2-5	.	.	11